The entry below describes one T cell receptor (beta chain). No cognate antigen has been identified for it. Base qualities are not recorded, but no much larger clone differs from it by a single base. The data were obtained in a study of OX40 agonist ivuxolimab in advanced cancers. Looking at the study overall: Ivuxolimab, which targeted the costimulatory receptor OX40 (CD134), was an agonistic, fully human IgG2 monoclonal antibody. Three dose-escalation patients achieved partial responses, one with hepatocellular carcinoma and two with cutaneous melanoma. Among the approximately 50 dose-escalation patients, roughly 20 had hepatocellular carcinoma, roughly 15 melanoma, 9 renal cell carcinoma and 9 head and neck cancer. The monotherapy dose-escalation portion (N of about 49 patients) of the phase I ivuxolimab trial is reported in the paper. Intravenous ivuxolimab was administered to patients every 2 weeks at six dose levels: 0.01, 0.1, 0.3, 1.5, 3 and 10 mg/kg. A male proportion of 82.7% and a mean age of 60 years, ranging from 23 to 79, were recorded for the dose-escalation cohort. Peripheral TCRbeta sequencing was intended to test whether TCR sequence diversity was altered and clonal T-cell expansion was caused by ivuxolimab. Prior anti-PD-1, anti-PD-L1 or anti-CTLA-4 therapy was permitted, and checkpoint inhibitors had been received by about two fifths of dose-escalation patients.

Summary of the overall study and its limitations: After ivuxolimab, expanded clones were on average more numerous among CD8+ T cells than among CD4+ T cells. At doses of 0.1 to 3.0 mg/kg, clonal expansion of both CD4+ and CD8+ T cells in blood was seen between baseline and week 6. Low levels of normalized T-cell clonal expansion were also seen in some patients who did not respond. Antigen specificity was not determined for the clonally expanded peripheral T cells. In partial responders in the 0.1-3.0 mg/kg groups, normalized peripheral clonal expansion was found to be among the lowest, especially among CD8+ T cells.

Patients with autoimmune disease history or receiving systemic immunosuppression were excluded from the trial. Peripheral blood for TCR sequencing was collected from all dose cohorts at baseline, on cycle 4 day 1, and on cycle 7 day 1. The samples were drawn from a first-in-human, open-label, multicenter phase I dose-escalation trial of ivuxolimab. Adults with locally advanced or metastatic melanoma, renal cell carcinoma, hepatocellular carcinoma or head and neck squamous cell carcinoma were enrolled in the trial. Before TCR sequencing, CD4+ T cells and CD8+ T cells were sorted from peripheral blood as separate populations. To sequence the TCRbeta CDR3 region, genomic DNA was isolated from the sorted cells. The immunoSEQ Assay was used for sequencing of TCRbeta CDR3 regions. TCRdb re-hosts the immuneACCESS table, in-frame sequences only. Its copies lack some clones; in the studies checked, an unresolved V gene accounts for under half of them, and the cause for the rest is not known. Counted in this sample were about 35,000 clones; roughly 80% of them appeared once. The top ten clones comprise more than 20% of the sample.

V is reduced by 10 bases and J by 6 bases, leaving a spacing of 16 bases between them. There are 13 amino acids in the CDR3, from cysteine to phenylalanine inclusive. The sequence is cut down to CDR3 DNA, 39 bases in frame from base 1. CDR1 and CDR2, per the germline V gene (reference sequence), are LNHDA and SQIVND. The V and J segments used are TRBV19 and TRBJ1-3; no D gene is confidently identified. The TCR originated in an adult with an advanced solid tumor such as melanoma, head and neck, liver or kidney cancer. This specimen was CD4+ or CD8+ T cells sorted from blood, taken in a trial of the OX40 agonist ivuxolimab. The CDR3 region: CATPSPSENTIYF. The base sequence is TGTGCCACCCCCTCGCCGTCGGAAAACACCATATATTTT.